The next 21 T cell receptor beta chains were all read from a single sample in a study of T cells expressing NK-cell markers. TCRdb re-analyzed the 5' RACE reads; it lists each CDR3 protein once, without DNA. Recorded for this sample: some 600,000 distinct CDR3 sequences. What was sequenced was blood T cells: a sorted CD56 or NKG2C T cell subset, CD4+ or CD8+ T cells, or bulk PBMC T cells (not recorded which). The receptors originated from a man younger than 35 in good health.

The chain links TRBV5-1 to TRBJ2-7; no DNA is available, so the TRBD2 call from TCRdb remains unchecked. This CDR3 spans 14 amino acids. CDR1 is SGHRS, CDR2 YFSETQ, per germline. CDR3 region: CASSWGEMAGEQYF.

The V call is TRBV12-3 or TRBV12-4, the J call TRBJ1-2. The CDR3 has 15 amino acids. CDR3 sequence: CASRREGGMNYGYTF.

V gene TRBV20-1 combines with J gene TRBJ2-3; TCRdb lists TRBD1, though no DNA is available to test this call. CDR3 size: 11 residues. Germline V gene sequence: CDR1 DFQATT, CDR2 SNEGSKA (reference sequence). Here the CDR3 reads CSGRQGSTQYF.

V usage is TRBV27 and J usage is TRBJ2-7; TCRdb's D call of TRBD1 is untestable without DNA. This CDR3 is 14 amino acids long. From germline, CDR1 is MNHEY and CDR2 SMNVEV (reference sequence). Here the CDR3 reads CASSLGGTVREQYF.

The chain employs TRBV20-1 and TRBJ2-1; the D call of TRBD2 rests on TCRdb alone, since no DNA is present to check it. This CDR3 comprises 14 residues. Germline V gene sequence: CDR1 DFQATT, CDR2 SNEGSKA (reference sequence). The CDR3 sequence is CSASLAGIYNEQFF.

This chain links TRBV7-2 with TRBJ2-7; TCRdb proposes TRBD1, but this gene call is untestable without DNA. This CDR3 contains 14 residues. Germline CDR1 and CDR2: SGHTA and FQGNSA. This chain's CDR3 is CASSPGTAPGEQYF.

This sequence joins TRBV6-1 and TRBJ2-1; TCRdb outputs TRBD2, but without DNA this stays unchecked. CDR1 and CDR2 from the germline V gene are MNHNS and SASEGT. CDR3 length: 17 residues. This CDR3 reads CASRGSGRVGHYNEQFF.

The CDR3 loop is CASGLLSEAFF. This sequence joins TRBV12-5 and TRBJ1-1. The CDR3 runs 11 residues. The germline gives CDR1 LGHNT, CDR2 FRNRAP.

This chain connects TRBV18 to TRBJ2-1; TCRdb's assignment of TRBD1 cannot be checked, as there is no DNA. This CDR3 contains 18 residues. Germline V CDR1 and CDR2: KGHSH, LQKENI. The CDR3 region is CASSPPNPMGVPYNEQFF.

This chain joins TRBV7-2 and TRBJ1-1; TCRdb names TRBD1, which stays unverified in the absence of DNA. CDR3 length equals 16 residues. Germline CDR1 is SGHTA and CDR2 is FQGNSA. The CDR3 protein is CASSLDGQVTYTEAFF.

This CDR3 reads CASSSFPSPAGELFF. The V call is TRBV7-2, the J call TRBJ2-2; the D gene TCRdb calls, TRBD2, cannot be checked with no DNA. CDR1 is SGHTA, CDR2 FQGNSA, per germline. The CDR3 is made up of 15 amino acids.

This chain uses TRBV6-6 with TRBJ1-5; TCRdb returns TRBD1, unconfirmable since there is no DNA. Germline assignment: CDR1 MNHNY and CDR2 SVGAGI (reference sequence). The length of the CDR3 is 13 residues. The CDR3 region is CASRQAPNQPQHF.

The V gene is TRBV6-2 or TRBV6-3, the J gene TRBJ2-7. CDR1 is MNHEY, CDR2 SVGEGT, per germline. The CDR3 is made up of 12 amino acids. CDR3 sequence: CASSYIDYEQYF.

This CDR3 reads CASRVSRFQETQYF. This chain links TRBV5-1 with TRBJ2-5. The CDR3 contains 14 residues. The germline CDR1 and CDR2 sequences are SGHRS and YFSETQ.

The genes are TRBV20-1 and TRBJ2-1; there is no DNA to check the TCRdb D call of TRBD1. The CDR3 totals 15 residues. Germline V lookup: CDR1 DFQATT, CDR2 SNEGSKA (reference sequence). Here the CDR3 reads CSARLQGAPPNEQFF.

The V call is TRBV11-3, the J call TRBJ2-4; absent DNA, TCRdb's TRBD1 call cannot be checked. This CDR3 contains 19 residues. The germline V gene encodes CDR1 SGHNT and CDR2 YENEEA. CDR3 sequence reads: CASSLPGGPQIVAKNIQYF.

The chain recombines TRBV7-2 with TRBJ2-5; TCRdb returns TRBD2, unconfirmable since there is no DNA. Germline CDR1 and CDR2: SGHTA and FQGNSA. The length of the CDR3 is 16 residues. The CDR3 sequence: CASSLPPNWRQETQYF.

The V gene is TRBV6-5, the J gene TRBJ2-1; the D call from TCRdb, TRBD1, cannot be confirmed without DNA. CDR3 size: 14 residues. Germline CDR1 reads MNHEY; CDR2 reads SVGAGI. CDR3 in amino acids: CASSFATGYNEQFF.

The chain recombines TRBV18 with TRBJ1-6; the TCRdb D gene call, TRBD1, has no DNA to confirm it. CDR1 is KGHSH and CDR2 is LQKENI in the germline V gene. The CDR3 contains 15 residues. The CDR3 reads CASSPHGTGDSPLHF.

This chain connects TRBV20-1 to TRBJ2-1; TCRdb's D gene call, TRBD2, goes unchecked for lack of DNA. The CDR3 totals 17 residues. Germline lookup yields CDR1 DFQATT and CDR2 SNEGSKA (reference sequence). CDR3 protein: CSARDLKSTSGSYEQFF.

This chain uses TRBV10-3 with TRBJ1-5. CDR3 length equals 15 residues. Germline V CDR1 and CDR2: ENHRY, SYGVKD. CDR3: CAIRSTDDSYQPQHF.